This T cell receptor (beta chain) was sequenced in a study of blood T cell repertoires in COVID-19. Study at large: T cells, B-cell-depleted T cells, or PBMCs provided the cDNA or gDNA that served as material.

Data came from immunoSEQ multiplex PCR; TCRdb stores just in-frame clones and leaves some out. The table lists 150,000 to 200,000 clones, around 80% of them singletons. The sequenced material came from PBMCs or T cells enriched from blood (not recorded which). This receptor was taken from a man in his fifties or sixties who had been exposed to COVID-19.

The CDR3 DNA follows: TGTGCCAGCAGCCCCGGACAGGGCTTTAATGAAAAACTGTTTTTT. Its translation: CASSPGQGFNEKLFF. This chain joins TRBV7-3 and TRBJ1-4; 8 bases align to TRBD1. Germline lookup yields CDR1 SGHTA and CDR2 FQGTGA. V lost 5 bases, J lost 4 bases, and 6 bases stayed unmatched. CDR3 length: 15 amino acids.